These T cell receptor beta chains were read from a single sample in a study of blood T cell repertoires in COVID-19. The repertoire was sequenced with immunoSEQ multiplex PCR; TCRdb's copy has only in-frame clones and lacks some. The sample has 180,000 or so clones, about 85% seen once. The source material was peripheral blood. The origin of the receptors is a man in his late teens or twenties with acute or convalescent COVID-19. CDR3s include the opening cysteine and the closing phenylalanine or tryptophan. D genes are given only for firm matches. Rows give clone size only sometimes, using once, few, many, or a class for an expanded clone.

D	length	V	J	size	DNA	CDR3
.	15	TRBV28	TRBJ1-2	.	TGTGCCGCCAGCGGGGTGACGATTCTTAGCTATGGCTACACCTTC	CAASGVTILSYGYTF
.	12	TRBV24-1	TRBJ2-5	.	TGTGCCACGAGGAGGGGCCAGAAGACCCAGTACTTC	CATRRGQKTQYF
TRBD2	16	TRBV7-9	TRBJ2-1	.	TGTGCCAGCAGCCCCCTAGCGGGGGGCTCCTACAATGAGCAGTTCTTC	CASSPLAGGSYNEQFF
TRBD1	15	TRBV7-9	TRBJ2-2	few	TGTGCCAGCAGCTTAGGTACAGGGGACACCGGGGAGCTGTTTTTT	CASSLGTGDTGELFF
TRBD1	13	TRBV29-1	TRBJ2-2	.	TGCAGCGTTCCTGACAGGGGGACCGGGGAGCTGTTTTTT	CSVPDRGTGELFF
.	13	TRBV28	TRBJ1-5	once	TGTGCCAGCACTGTACAGGGAATTCAGCCCCAGCATTTT	CASTVQGIQPQHF
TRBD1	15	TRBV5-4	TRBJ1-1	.	TGTGCCAGCAGCTTGGGCAGGGGGCGCGACACTGAAGCTTTCTTT	CASSLGRGRDTEAFF
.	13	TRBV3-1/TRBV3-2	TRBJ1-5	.	TGTGCCAGCAGGGGAGGCGGCAATCAGCCCCAGCATTTT	CASRGGGNQPQHF
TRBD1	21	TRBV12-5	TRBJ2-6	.	TGTGCTAGTGGTTTGGGGATTCTCTTAGGGACAGATAACTCTGGGGCCAACGTCCTGACTTTC	CASGLGILLGTDNSGANVLTF
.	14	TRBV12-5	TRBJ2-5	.	TGTGCTAGTGGTTTGGTACAGGCGAGGGAGACCCAGTACTTC	CASGLVQARETQYF
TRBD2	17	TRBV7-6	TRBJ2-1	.	TGTGCCAGCAGTCCCGGGACTAGCGGGGGGATTGGGAATGAGCAGTTCTTC	CASSPGTSGGIGNEQFF
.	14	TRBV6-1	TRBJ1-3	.	TGTGCCAGCAGTGAAGTGGCAGCTGGAAACACCATATATTTT	CASSEVAAGNTIYF
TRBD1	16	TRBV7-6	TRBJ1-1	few	TGTGCCAGCAGCTCCCCGGCTCAGGGGGCTTACACTGAAGCTTTCTTT	CASSSPAQGAYTEAFF
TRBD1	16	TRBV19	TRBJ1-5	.	TGTGCCAGTAGTTCGACAGGGGGCAGTAGCAATCAGCCCCAGCATTTT	CASSSTGGSSNQPQHF
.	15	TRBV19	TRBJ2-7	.	TGTGCCAGTAGTCTCTCGACGGGGGGCCCGTACGAGCAGTACTTC	CASSLSTGGPYEQYF
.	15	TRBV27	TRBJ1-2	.	TGTGCCAGCAGCCCCCTGTATGGCCCTAACTATGGCTACACCTTC	CASSPLYGPNYGYTF
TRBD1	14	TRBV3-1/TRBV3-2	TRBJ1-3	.	TGTGCCAGCAGCCGGACAGGGATCGGAAACACCATATATTTT	CASSRTGIGNTIYF
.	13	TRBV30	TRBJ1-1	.	TGTGCCTGGAGTCCCGGTCCAAACACTGAAGCTTTCTTT	CAWSPGPNTEAFF
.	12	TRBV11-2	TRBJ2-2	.	TGTGCCAGCAGCTCGCGCACCGGGGAGCTGTTTTTT	CASSSRTGELFF
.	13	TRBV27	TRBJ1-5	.	TGTGCCAGCAGCCGGGTCTACAATCAGCCCCAGCATTTT	CASSRVYNQPQHF
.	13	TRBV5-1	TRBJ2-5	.	TGCGCCAGCAGCCCGGACTGGTCGGAGACCCAGTACTTC	CASSPDWSETQYF
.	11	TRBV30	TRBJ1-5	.	TGTGCCTGGAGTGTCCGGGGGCCCCAGCATTTT	CAWSVRGPQHF
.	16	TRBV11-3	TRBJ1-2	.	TGTGCCAGCAGCTTAGTCCTTTTGGGGGCCCTCTATGGCTACACCTTC	CASSLVLLGALYGYTF
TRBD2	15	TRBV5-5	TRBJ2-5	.	TGTGCCAGCAGCTTTCTAGCGGGGGCTCAAGAGACCCAGTACTTC	CASSFLAGAQETQYF
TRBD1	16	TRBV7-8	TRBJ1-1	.	TGTGCCAGCAGCTTAGCAGACAGGGGGGTTATTTCTGAAGCTTTCTTT	CASSLADRGVISEAFF
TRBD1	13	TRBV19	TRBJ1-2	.	TGTGCCAGTAGTACCCAGGGGGGCTATGGCTACACCTTC	CASSTQGGYGYTF
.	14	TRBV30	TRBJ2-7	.	TGTGCCTGGAGTGATGACATACGGATCTACGAGCAGTACTTC	CAWSDDIRIYEQYF
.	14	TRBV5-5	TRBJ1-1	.	TGTGCCAGCAGCTTGGGGGCATCAGGCACTGAAGCTTTCTTT	CASSLGASGTEAFF
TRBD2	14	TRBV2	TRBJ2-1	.	TGTGCCAGCCTACTGGGGACTAGCTACAATGAGCAGTTCTTC	CASLLGTSYNEQFF
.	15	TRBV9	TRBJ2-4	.	TGTGCCAGCAGCCAGGCAGCCGGGGGCAAAAACATTCAGTACTTC	CASSQAAGGKNIQYF
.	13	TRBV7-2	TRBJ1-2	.	TGTGCCAGCTCAAGGTACGGGAGCTATGGCTACACCTTC	CASSRYGSYGYTF
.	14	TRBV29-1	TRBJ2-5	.	TGCAGCGTTTATTCGAACCTAGTGAGTGAGACCCAGTACTTC	CSVYSNLVSETQYF
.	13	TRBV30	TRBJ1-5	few	TGTGCCTGGGGTCTGAGGGCCGGCCAGCCCCAGCATTTT	CAWGLRAGQPQHF
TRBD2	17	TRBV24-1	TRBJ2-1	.	TGTGCCACCAGTGACTATGGGACTAGCGGGGGGGCCTATGAGCAGTTCTTC	CATSDYGTSGGAYEQFF
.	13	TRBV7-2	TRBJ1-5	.	TGTGCCAGCAGCTTAGGGAGTCTGGAGCCCCAGCATTTT	CASSLGSLEPQHF
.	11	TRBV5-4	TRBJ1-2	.	TGTGCCAGCAGCTCACTCGCCGGCTACACCTTC	CASSSLAGYTF
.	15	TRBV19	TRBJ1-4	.	TGTGCCAGTAGTATACACCGAGGGAAGAATGAAAAACTGTTTTTT	CASSIHRGKNEKLFF
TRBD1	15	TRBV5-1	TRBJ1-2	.	TGCGCCAGCAGCTTTGGACAGGGGACGGGTGATGGCTACACCTTC	CASSFGQGTGDGYTF
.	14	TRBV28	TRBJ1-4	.	TGTGCCAGCAGTTTCAGGTGGGGAGATGAAAAACTGTTTTTT	CASSFRWGDEKLFF
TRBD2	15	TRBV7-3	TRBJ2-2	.	TGTGCCAGCAGCTTAATAGCGGGAGACACCGGGGAGCTGTTTTTT	CASSLIAGDTGELFF
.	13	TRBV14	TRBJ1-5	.	TGTGCCAGCAGCCAAGACCGCCGGCAGCCCCAGCATTTT	CASSQDRRQPQHF
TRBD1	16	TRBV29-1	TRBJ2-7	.	TGCAGCGTTGGGTCCATAGGGACAGGGTATTCCTACGAGCAGTACTTC	CSVGSIGTGYSYEQYF
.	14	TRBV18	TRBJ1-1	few	TGTGCCAGCTCTACTAACGGACAGAACACTGAAGCTTTCTTT	CASSTNGQNTEAFF
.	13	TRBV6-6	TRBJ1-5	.	TGTGCCAGCAGTTACGGGCCGGATCAGCCCCAGCATTTT	CASSYGPDQPQHF
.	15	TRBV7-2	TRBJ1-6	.	TGTGCCAGCAGCCTACAGGGATTCGGGAATTCACCCCTCCACTTT	CASSLQGFGNSPLHF
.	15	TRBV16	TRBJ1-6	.	TGTGCCAGCAGCCAGGGAACGGACAGTAATTCACCCCTCCACTTT	CASSQGTDSNSPLHF
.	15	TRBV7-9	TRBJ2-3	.	TGTGCCAGCAGCTTACGCGGGACGGGCACAGATACGCAGTATTTT	CASSLRGTGTDTQYF
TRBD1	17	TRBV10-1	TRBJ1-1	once	TGCGCCAGCACCCCCATGGGACAGGGGGAGTATCTCACTGAAGCTTTCTTT	CASTPMGQGEYLTEAFF